These 6 T cell receptor beta chains share one sample of origin, sequenced in a study of blood T cell repertoires in COVID-19. The repertoire was sequenced with immunoSEQ multiplex PCR; TCRdb's copy has only in-frame clones and lacks some. The sample contains some 200,000 clones, about 92% of which appear only once. The material sequenced was peripheral blood. The receptors originated from a man aged 25-45 years with acute or convalescent COVID-19.

This clone appeared once. This chain joins TRBV30 and TRBJ2-1; 7 bases map to TRBD2. J lost 6 bases, V lost 5 bases, and 7 bases had no gene match. Per germline, CDR1 GTSNPN and CDR2 SVGIG (reference sequence). CDR3 length: 13 amino acids. The CDR3, as DNA: TGTGCCTGGGGCGGGGGAACCCTCAATGAGCAGTTCTTC. It is translated as CAWGGGTLNEQFF.

The rearrangement uses TRBV7-9 and TRBJ2-4, with D possibly being TRBD1 (6 bases). The CDR3 totals 15 residues. Germline lookup yields CDR1 SEHNR and CDR2 FQNEAQ (reference sequence). Trimming cost V 6 bases and J 4 bases, with 16 bases left between them. The CDR3 is CASRDPGDPKNIQYF. CDR3 DNA: TGTGCCAGCAGGGACCCAGGGGACCCAAAAAACATTCAGTACTTC.

The chain uses TRBV9 and TRBJ1-2; 10 positions agree with TRBD1. Looked up from germline, CDR1 is SGDLS and CDR2 is YYNGEE. V was pared by 3 bases and J by 4 bases, with 9 bases of the junction left unmatched. CDR3 size: 16 residues. CDR3 in DNA: TGTGCCAGCAGCGAGACAGGGGGCGCGTTCGCCTATGGCTACACCTTC. It translates to CASSETGGAFAYGYTF.

This clone was detected a few times. This chain joins TRBV23-1 and TRBJ1-6, with unresolved D. TRBV23-1 is an open reading frame whose function is uncertain. V was shortened by 3 bases and J by 10 bases, with 10 bases between the two germline ends. The CDR3 has 13 amino acids. This CDR3 reads CASSQEGKSPLHF. The CDR3 DNA reads as TGCGCCAGCAGTCAGGAGGGCAAGTCACCCCTCCACTTT.

The chain couples TRBV28 to TRBJ1-6; D gene ambiguous. Trimming cost V 5 bases and J 9 bases, with 8 bases left between them. CDR1 is MDHEN and CDR2 is SYDVKM in the germline V gene. The CDR3 contains 12 residues. The CDR3, as DNA: TGTGCCAGCAGTGTTATGCGTTCACCCCTCCACTTT. This sequence encodes CASSVMRSPLHF.

V is TRBV18 and J is TRBJ1-1, with 9 positions matching TRBD1. The CDR3 length is 16 residues. Looked up from germline, CDR1 is KGHSH and CDR2 is LQKENI. The junction had 2 bases not matched to a gene; V was cut back by 0 bases and J by 0 bases. The CDR3 region is CASSPPDRGVNTEAFF. The DNA for the CDR3 is TGTGCCAGCTCACCACCGGACAGGGGAGTGAACACTGAAGCTTTCTTT.